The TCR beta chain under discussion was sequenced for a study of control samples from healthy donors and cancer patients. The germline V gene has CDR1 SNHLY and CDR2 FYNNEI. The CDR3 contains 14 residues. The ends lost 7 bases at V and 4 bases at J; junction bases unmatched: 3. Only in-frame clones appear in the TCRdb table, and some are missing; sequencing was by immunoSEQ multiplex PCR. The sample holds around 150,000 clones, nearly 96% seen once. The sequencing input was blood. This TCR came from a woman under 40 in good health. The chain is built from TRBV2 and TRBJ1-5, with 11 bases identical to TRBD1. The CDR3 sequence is CASTGTGGNQPQHF. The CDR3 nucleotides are TGTGCCAGCACCGGGACAGGGGGAAATCAGCCCCAGCATTTT.